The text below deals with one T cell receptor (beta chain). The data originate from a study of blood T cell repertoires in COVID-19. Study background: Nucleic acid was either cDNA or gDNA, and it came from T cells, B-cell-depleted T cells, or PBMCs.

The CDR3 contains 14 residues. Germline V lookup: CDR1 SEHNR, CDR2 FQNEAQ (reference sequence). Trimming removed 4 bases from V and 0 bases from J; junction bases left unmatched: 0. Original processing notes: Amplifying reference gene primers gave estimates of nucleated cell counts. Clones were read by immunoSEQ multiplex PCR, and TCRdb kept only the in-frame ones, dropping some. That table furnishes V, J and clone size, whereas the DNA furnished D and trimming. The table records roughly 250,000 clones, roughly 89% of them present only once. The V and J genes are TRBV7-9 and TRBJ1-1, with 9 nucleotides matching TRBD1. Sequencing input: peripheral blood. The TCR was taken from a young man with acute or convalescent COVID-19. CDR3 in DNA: TGTGCCAGCAGCTGGACAGGGGTGAACACTGAAGCTTTCTTT. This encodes CASSWTGVNTEAFF. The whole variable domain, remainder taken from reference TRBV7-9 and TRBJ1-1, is DTGVSQNPRHKITKRGQNVTFRCDPISEHNRLYWYRQTLGQGPEFLTYFQNEAQLEKSRLLSDRFSAERPKGSFSTLEIQRTEQGDSAMYLCASSWTGVNTEAFFGQGTRLTVV.